Detailed here is one T cell receptor beta chain. These data are taken from a study of cytomegalovirus exposure and HLA in healthy donors. 60 Vbeta and 13 Jbeta primers were used in PCR. Measured with immunoSEQ multiplex PCR; TCRdb has only the in-frame clones, and not every one. The sample yields almost 95,000 clones, just under 70% seen once. The clonotype was recovered from a man in his fifties or sixties in good health and CMV-seronegative. The sample was PBMCs.

CDR3 DNA sequence: TGCGCCAGCAGTCAAAAAGACAGCGAGGAGACCCAGTACTTC. It codes for CASSQKDSEETQYF. The chain is built from TRBV23-1 and TRBJ2-5; D might be TRBD1 (5 bases). TRBV23-1 is flagged as an ORF with uncertain function. V was cut by 2 bases and J by 5 bases, with 12 bases left in between. This CDR3 is 14 amino acids long.